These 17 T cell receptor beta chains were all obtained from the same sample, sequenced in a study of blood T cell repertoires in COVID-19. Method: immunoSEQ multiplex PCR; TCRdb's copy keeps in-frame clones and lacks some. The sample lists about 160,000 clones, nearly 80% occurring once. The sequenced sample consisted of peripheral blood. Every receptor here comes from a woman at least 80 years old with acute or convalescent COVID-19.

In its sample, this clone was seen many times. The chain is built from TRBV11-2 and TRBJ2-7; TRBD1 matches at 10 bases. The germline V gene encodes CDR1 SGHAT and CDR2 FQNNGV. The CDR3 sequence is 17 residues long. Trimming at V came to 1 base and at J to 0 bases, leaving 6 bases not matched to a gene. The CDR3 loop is CASSLGTGGIDSYEQYF. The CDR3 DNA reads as TGTGCCAGCAGCTTAGGGACAGGGGGAATTGACTCCTACGAGCAGTACTTC.

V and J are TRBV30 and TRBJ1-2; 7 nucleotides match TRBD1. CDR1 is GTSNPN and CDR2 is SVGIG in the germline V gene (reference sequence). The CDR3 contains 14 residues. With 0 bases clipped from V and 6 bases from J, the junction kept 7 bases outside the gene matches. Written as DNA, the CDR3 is TGTGCCTGGAGTGTACTCAGGGGGTTTGATGGCTACACCTTC. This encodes CAWSVLRGFDGYTF.

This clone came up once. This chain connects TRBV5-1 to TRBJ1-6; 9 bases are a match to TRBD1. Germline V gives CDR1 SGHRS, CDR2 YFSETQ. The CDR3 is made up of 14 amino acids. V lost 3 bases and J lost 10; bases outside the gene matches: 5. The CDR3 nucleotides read TGCGCCAGCAGCTCGGGACAGGGCCAATCACCCCTCCACTTT. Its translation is CASSSGQGQSPLHF.

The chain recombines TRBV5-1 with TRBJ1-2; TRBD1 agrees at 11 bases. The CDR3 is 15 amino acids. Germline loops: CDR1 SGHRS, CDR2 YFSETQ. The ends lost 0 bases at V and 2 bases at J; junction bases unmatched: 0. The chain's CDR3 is CASSLGDRGNYGYTF. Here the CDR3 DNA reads TGCGCCAGCAGCTTGGGGGACAGGGGGAACTATGGCTACACCTTC.

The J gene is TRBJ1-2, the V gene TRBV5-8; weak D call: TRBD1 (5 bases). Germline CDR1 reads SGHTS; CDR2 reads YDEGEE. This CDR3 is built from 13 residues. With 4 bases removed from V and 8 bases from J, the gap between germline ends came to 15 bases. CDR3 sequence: CASSPGRGIGYTF. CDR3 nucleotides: TGTGCCAGCAGCCCAGGACGGGGGATCGGCTACACCTTC. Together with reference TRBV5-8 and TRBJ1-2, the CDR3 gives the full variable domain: EAGVTQSPTHLIKTRGQQATLRCSPISGHTSVYWYQQALGLGLQFLLWYDEGEERNRGNFPPRFSGRQFPNYSSELNVNALELEDSALYLCASSPGRGIGYTFGSGTRLTVV.

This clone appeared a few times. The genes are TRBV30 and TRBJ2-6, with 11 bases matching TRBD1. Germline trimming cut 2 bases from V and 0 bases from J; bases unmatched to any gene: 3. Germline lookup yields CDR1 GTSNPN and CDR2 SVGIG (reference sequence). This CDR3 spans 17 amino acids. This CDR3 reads CAWSRTGGLSGANVLTF. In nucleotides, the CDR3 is TGTGCCTGGAGTAGGACAGGGGGCCTCTCTGGGGCCAACGTCCTGACTTTC.

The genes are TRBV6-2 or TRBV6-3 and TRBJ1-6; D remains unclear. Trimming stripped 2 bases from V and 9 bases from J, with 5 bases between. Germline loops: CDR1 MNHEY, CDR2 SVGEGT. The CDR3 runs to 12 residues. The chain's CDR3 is CASSYVGSPLHF. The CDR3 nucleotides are TGTGCCAGCAGTTACGTCGGTTCACCCCTCCACTTT.

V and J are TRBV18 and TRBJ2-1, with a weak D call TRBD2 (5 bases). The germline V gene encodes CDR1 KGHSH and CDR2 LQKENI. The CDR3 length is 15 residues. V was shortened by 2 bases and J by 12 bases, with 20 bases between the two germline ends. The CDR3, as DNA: TGTGCCAGCTCACCATTTATGGACTCGCCCCAAGGGCAGTTCTTC. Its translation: CASSPFMDSPQGQFF.

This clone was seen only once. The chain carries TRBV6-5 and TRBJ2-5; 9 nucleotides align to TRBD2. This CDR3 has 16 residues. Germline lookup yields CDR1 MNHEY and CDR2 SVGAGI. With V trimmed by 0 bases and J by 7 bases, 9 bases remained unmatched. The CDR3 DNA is TGTGCCAGCAGTTACTCGATGTGGGCTAGCGGGGCGACCCAGTACTTC. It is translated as CASSYSMWASGATQYF.

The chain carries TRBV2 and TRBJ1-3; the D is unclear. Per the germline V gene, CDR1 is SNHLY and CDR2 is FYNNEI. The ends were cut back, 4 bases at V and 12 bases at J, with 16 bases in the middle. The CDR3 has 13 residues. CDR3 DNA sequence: TGTGCCAGCAGTGGCTATTCTGGACGGGACATATATTTT. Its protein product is CASSGYSGRDIYF.

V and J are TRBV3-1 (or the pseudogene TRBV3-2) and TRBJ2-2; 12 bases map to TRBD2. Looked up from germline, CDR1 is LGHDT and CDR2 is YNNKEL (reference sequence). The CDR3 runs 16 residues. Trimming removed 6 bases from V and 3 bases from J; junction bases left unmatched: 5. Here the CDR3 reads CASRQTSGRDTGELFF. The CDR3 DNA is TGTGCCAGCAGGCAGACTAGCGGGAGAGACACCGGGGAGCTGTTTTTT.

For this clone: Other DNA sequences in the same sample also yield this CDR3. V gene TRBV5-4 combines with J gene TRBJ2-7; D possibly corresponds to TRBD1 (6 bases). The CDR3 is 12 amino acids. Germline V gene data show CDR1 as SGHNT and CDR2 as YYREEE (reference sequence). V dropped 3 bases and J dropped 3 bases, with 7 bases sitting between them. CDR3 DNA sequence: TGTGCCAGCAGCTCGGACAGCTACGAGCAGTACTTC. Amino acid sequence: CASSSDSYEQYF.

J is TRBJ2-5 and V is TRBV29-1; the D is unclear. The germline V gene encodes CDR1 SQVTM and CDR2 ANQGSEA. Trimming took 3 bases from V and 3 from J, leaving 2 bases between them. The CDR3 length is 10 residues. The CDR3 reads CSVDKETQYF. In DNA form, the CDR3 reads TGCAGCGTTGATAAAGAGACCCAGTACTTC.

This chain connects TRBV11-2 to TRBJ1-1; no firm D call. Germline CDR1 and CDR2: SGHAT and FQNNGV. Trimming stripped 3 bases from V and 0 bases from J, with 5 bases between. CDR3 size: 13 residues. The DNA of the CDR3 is TGTGCCAGCAGCTTGGAGGTGAACACTGAAGCTTTCTTT. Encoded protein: CASSLEVNTEAFF.

The CDR3 DNA reads TGTGCCAGCAGCCTGACCGGGACAACATCCGGGGAGCTGTTTTTT. Translation gives CASSLTGTTSGELFF. The rearrangement uses TRBV7-2 and TRBJ2-2; tentatively, D is TRBD1 (6 bases). CDR3 length equals 15 residues. In germline, CDR1 is SGHTA, CDR2 FQGNSA. The ends were cut back, 5 bases at V and 6 bases at J, with 16 bases in the middle.

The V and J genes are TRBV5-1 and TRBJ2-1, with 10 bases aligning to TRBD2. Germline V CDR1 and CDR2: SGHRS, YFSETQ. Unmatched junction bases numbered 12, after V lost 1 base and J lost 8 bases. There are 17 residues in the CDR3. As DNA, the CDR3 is TGCGCCAGCAGCTTGACTAGCGGGGCATTAAGGGGTGATGAGCAGTTCTTC. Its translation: CASSLTSGALRGDEQFF.

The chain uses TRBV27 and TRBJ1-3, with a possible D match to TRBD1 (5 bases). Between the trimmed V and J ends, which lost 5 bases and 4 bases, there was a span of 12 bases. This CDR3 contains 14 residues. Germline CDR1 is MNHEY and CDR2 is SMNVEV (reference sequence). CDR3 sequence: CASSRKGSGNTIYF. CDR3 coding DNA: TGTGCCAGCAGTCGCAAGGGGTCAGGAAACACCATATATTTT.